This section outlines one TCR beta chain sequence together with its context. This CDR3 has 13 amino acids. The V gene lost 6 bases and the J gene lost 4 bases, with 12 bases spanning the gap. Germline CDR1 and CDR2: MNHNS and SASEGT. The time point was: 2014-2015 season, pre-vaccination. These data come from a study of follicular helper T cells after annual influenza vaccination. The overall study: Across the 2013-2014, 2014-2015 and 2015-2016 vaccination seasons, some subjects were resampled.

Survey level resolution was used for TCRB sequencing. The repertoire was sequenced with immunoSEQ multiplex PCR; TCRdb's copy has only in-frame clones and lacks some. This repertoire shows 10,000 or so clones, approximately 80% found once; its top ten account for under 0.95%. The TCR sequence derives from an adult who received the influenza vaccine. The input for sequencing was CXCR5- memory CD4+ T cells sorted from blood, taken on the day of influenza vaccination. The rearrangement uses TRBV6-1 and TRBJ1-2; D not resolved. CDR3 loop: CASRMDGPYGYTF. In DNA form, the CDR3 reads TGTGCCAGCAGAATGGACGGACCCTATGGCTACACCTTC.